The present entry profiles one T cell receptor beta chain with its context. The antigen this receptor binds is unknown. Within one base of it there is no much larger clone, and no base qualities were kept. During the collection period, no immune events, such as infections, were documented for the healthy donors. Time-dependent variance in a beta-binomial model of T-cell clone differential abundance was calibrated using healthy-donor blood repertoires as a training cohort. The training cohort included 10 or so healthy donors, of whom 3 were female and 7 were male. On average the donors were around 45 years old, and their ages spanned roughly 29 to 64 years. Obtained from a commercial supplier, whole blood was collected from each healthy donor at three time points set about two weeks apart. For immunosequencing, genomic DNA was extracted from whole blood that had not been sorted. Sequences SGHNT (CDR1) and YYREEE (CDR2) are obtained from the germline V gene (reference sequence). A distance of 13 bases separates the germline ends of V and J, which lose 4 bases and 0 bases respectively. Counted from cysteine to phenylalanine, this CDR3 has 16 amino acids. The only DNA kept is the CDR3, 48 bases in frame from the first base.

This sample was included in a study of identifying expanded T cells in peripheral blood (dated by TCRdb to between 2018 and 2020). Context from the whole study: Technical replicates were generated by sequencing separate aliquots of the same genomic DNA pool, and four replicates were compared pairwise. On the study overall, not on this receptor specifically: Across all healthy-donor time intervals, the beta-binomial model significantly cut both the number of clones called differentially abundant and the false-positive rate. Across all healthy donors, variance in clone template counts between approximately 2-week samples was found to increase significantly with total template count. The binomial model flagged about 1.1 differentially abundant clones between technical replicates but around 16 over about 2 weeks and 19 over around four weeks. The authors expected biological variance in healthy repertoires might increase further over much longer intervals such as months to years.

The immunoSEQ Assay, which relies on bias-controlled multiplex PCR amplification of genomic DNA, was used to profile TCRbeta CDR3 regions. Under the source paper's analysis protocol: To quantify the absolute abundance of each unique TCRbeta CDR3 region, the sequences were collapsed and filtered. Differential abundance was tested with two models: a binomial (Fisher-equivalent) model and a beta-binomial model that adds time-dependent variance fitted from healthy donors. Clones with fewer than 5 combined templates were removed, and a clone was called differentially abundant if the clone's Benjamini-Hochberg FDR was below 0.01. Beta-binomial variance was modeled as a function of total template count across the two samples using the form v = (b*log(k)+a)^2. The source is immuneACCESS, and TCRdb retained only in-frame sequences with V and J called. Part of the clones is not carried over; for the studies checked, unresolved V genes explain less than half of this, and the remainder is unexplained. That table gives V, J and clone size, and the DNA gave D and trimming. The sample has about 110,000 clones on record, around 90% of them singletons. Just under 8.5% of the sample goes to the ten largest clones.

Recombination linked TRBV5-4 to TRBJ2-2; the D assignment is uncertain and may be TRBD1 or TRBD2, with 5 bases supporting each. Sequenced input: blood. The TCR originated in a person between 18 and 75 years old in good health. The DNA is as follows: TGTGCCAGCAGCCCGGCCGGGACCTCGAACACCGGGGAGCTGTTTTTT. The encoded protein is CASSPAGTSNTGELFF.